The rows below give T cell receptor beta chains drawn from one sample of a study of beta chain features in type 1 diabetes. Profiled with immunoSEQ multiplex PCR; TCRdb holds only in-frame clones, not every one. The sample lists around 340,000 clones, roughly 8% occurring once. The sequenced sample was central memory CD4+ T cells from blood. The receptors come from a woman younger than 35 in good health. Each CDR3 is given with its conserved first and last residue. The D gene is left open where the match is weak. Some rows have no size entry. The others give once, few or many, or a class for an expanded clone.

TRBJ2-7 few TRBV2 . CASKSQGTSYEQYF TGTGCCAGCAAAAGCCAGGGGACCTCCTACGAGCAGTACTTC
TRBJ2-3 few TRBV9 . CASSVGRDDTTQYF TGTGCCAGCAGCGTAGGCCGGGACGACACCACGCAGTATTTT
TRBJ2-2 . TRBV30 . CAWSVPSQTNTGELFF TGTGCCTGGAGTGTACCTTCACAGACGAACACCGGGGAGCTGTTTTTT
TRBJ1-2 . TRBV5-1 . CASSSPAGGSFHGYTF TGCGCCAGCAGCTCACCCGCGGGGGGATCTTTCCATGGCTACACCTTC
TRBJ1-2 once TRBV5-1 . CASSSGGSPNYGYTF TGCGCCAGCAGCTCCGGGGGCAGTCCGAATTATGGCTACACCTTC
TRBJ2-5 many TRBV21-1 . CASSKVSETQYF TGTGCCAGCAGCAAGGTATCGGAGACCCAGTACTTC
TRBJ2-6 . TRBV11-1 TRBD1 CASSARQGSSGANVLTF TGTGCCAGCAGCGCTAGACAGGGGTCCTCTGGGGCCAACGTCCTGACTTTC
TRBJ2-7 few TRBV4-1 . CASSQLLAPAYEQYF TGCGCCAGCAGCCAACTGCTAGCGCCTGCCTACGAGCAGTACTTC
TRBJ2-5 few TRBV7-2 TRBD2 CASSLGAGEETQYF TGTGCCAGCAGCCTTGGGGCGGGAGAAGAGACCCAGTACTTC
TRBJ2-2 . TRBV12-5 . CASGPATGGNGELFF TGTGCTAGTGGTCCTGCGACAGGAGGGAACGGGGAGCTGTTTTTT
TRBJ2-3 few TRBV4-2 . CASSQHYSTDTQYF TGTGCCAGCAGCCAGCACTATAGCACAGATACGCAGTATTTT
TRBJ2-7 . TRBV5-1 TRBD2 CASSSSGIIYEQYF TGCGCCAGCAGCAGTAGCGGGATAATCTACGAGCAGTACTTC
TRBJ1-2 few TRBV12-2 . CASRLVPSDTTRDGYTF TGTGCAAGTCGCTTAGTTCCGTCAGACACGACGCGGGATGGCTACACCTTC
TRBJ1-5 few TRBV7-2 . CASSLARNQPQHF TGTGCCAGCAGCTTAGCCCGCAATCAGCCCCAGCATTTT